The present T cell receptor (beta chain) was sequenced within a study of blood T cell repertoires in COVID-19. This clone is a singleton in its sample. All enrollees were about 18 to 89 years old and from around 25 US areas. Among Cohort 3 donors, those recovered had two negative PCRs, clearance, or symptom resolution. Here immunoSEQ multiplex PCR was the method, and the copy in TCRdb shows in-frame clones only, minus some. The sample lists 150,000 to 200,000 clones; approximately 80% were seen once. The source of this sequence is a man aged 50-60 years who had recovered from COVID-19. The sequencing sample was made of PBMCs or T cells enriched from blood (not recorded which).

In DNA form, the CDR3 reads TGTGCCAGCAGAACAGGGGGCTACGACTATGGCTACACCTTC. Translated: CASRTGGYDYGYTF. This chain links TRBV27 with TRBJ1-2; TRBD1 matches 9 bases. J was trimmed by 3 bases and V by 6 bases; bases with no gene match: 5. The CDR3 has 14 residues. Germline lookup yields CDR1 MNHEY and CDR2 SMNVEV (reference sequence).